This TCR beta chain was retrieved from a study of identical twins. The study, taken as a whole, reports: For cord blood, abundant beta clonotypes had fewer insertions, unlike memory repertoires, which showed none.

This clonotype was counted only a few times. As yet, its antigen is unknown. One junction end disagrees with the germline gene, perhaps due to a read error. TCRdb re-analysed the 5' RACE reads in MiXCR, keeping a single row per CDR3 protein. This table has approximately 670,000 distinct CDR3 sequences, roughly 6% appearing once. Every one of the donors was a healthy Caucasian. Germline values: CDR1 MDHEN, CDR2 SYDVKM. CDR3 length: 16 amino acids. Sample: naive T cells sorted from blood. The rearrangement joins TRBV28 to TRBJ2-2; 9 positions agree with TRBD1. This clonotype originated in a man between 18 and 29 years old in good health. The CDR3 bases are TGTGCCAGCAGACGTACCGGGACAGGGAACGCCGGGGAGCTGTTTTTT. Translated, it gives CASRRTGTGNAGELFF.